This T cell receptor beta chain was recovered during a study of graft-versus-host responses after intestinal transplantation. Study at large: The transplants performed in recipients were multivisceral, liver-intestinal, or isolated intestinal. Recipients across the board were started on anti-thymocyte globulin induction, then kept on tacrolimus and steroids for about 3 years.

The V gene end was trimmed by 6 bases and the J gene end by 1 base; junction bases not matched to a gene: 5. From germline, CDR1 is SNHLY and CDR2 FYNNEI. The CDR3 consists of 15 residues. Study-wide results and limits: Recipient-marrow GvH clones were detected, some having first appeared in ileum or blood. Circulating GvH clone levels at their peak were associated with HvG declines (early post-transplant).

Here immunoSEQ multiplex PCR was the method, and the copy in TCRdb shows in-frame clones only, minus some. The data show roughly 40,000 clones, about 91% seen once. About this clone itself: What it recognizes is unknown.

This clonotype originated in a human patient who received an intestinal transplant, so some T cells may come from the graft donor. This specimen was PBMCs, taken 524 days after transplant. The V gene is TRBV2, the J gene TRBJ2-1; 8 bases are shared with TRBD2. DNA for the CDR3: TGTGCCAGCAGCGCCGGGACTAGTTCCTACAATGAGCAGTTCTTC. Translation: CASSAGTSSYNEQFF.